The entry that follows covers one T cell receptor beta chain sequence. Its target is unknown. Assays examined 95,000 to 100,000 TCR templates per sample. Using immunoSEQ multiplex PCR, the repertoire was profiled, and TCRdb retains in-frame clones only, with some absent. The sample lists 80,000 to 95,000 clones, around 93% occurring once. Germline CDR1 and CDR2: SGHRS and YFSETQ. The CDR3 has 16 residues. The V end lost 0 bases, the J end lost 2 bases, and 13 bases lay between the germline ends. These data come from a study of siplizumab effects on memory and regulatory T cells. General study findings and limits: Reactions containing siplizumab showed mappable alloreactive CD4+ clones averaging approximately 74% Treg-derived, versus around 26% in controls. The authors did not confirm suppressive function in proliferating Tregs from siplizumab cultures. Poor capture below about 10^-5 frequency left most alloreactive clones unmapped to unstimulated subsets.

The material sequenced was CD8+ T cells sorted from blood. The origin of this receptor is a human donor in good health. The genes are TRBV5-1 and TRBJ2-3; D remains unclear. CDR3 nucleotide sequence: TGCGCCAGCAGCTTGGACCAGCCGTCTAACACAGATACGCAGTATTTT. It codes for CASSLDQPSNTDTQYF.